The clone carrying this T cell receptor (beta chain) was observed a few times. Antigen: not known. These data originate in a study of identical twins. Study findings and constraints: When twins shared out-of-frame alpha sequences, those sequences had excess low generation probability. Conclusions were based on cross-sectional statistical analysis, without following the same donors. Beta out-of-frame sequences showed weaker excess twin sharing. Monozygotic twins shared more out-of-frame TCR alpha than recombination models predicted.

MiXCR, applied by TCRdb to the 5' RACE reads, yields one record per CDR3 protein. This sample yields under 1 million distinct CDR3 sequences, of which over 9% are seen a single time; around 1.6% belongs to the top ten. The V and J ends lost 6 bases and 9 bases, in that order; junction bases with no gene match: 4. CDR1 and CDR2 (germline): MDHEN, SYDVKM. This CDR3 region has 11 residues. A further study also used this sample, focusing on yellow fever vaccine responses in identical twins.

Material: PBMCs. V gene TRBV28 combines with J gene TRBJ2-5; TRBD1 agrees at 7 bases. The clonotype originates from a woman aged 18-30 years in good health. As DNA, the CDR3 is TGTGCCAGCAGAGATGACAGGGCCCAGTACTTC. Amino acids: CASRDDRAQYF.